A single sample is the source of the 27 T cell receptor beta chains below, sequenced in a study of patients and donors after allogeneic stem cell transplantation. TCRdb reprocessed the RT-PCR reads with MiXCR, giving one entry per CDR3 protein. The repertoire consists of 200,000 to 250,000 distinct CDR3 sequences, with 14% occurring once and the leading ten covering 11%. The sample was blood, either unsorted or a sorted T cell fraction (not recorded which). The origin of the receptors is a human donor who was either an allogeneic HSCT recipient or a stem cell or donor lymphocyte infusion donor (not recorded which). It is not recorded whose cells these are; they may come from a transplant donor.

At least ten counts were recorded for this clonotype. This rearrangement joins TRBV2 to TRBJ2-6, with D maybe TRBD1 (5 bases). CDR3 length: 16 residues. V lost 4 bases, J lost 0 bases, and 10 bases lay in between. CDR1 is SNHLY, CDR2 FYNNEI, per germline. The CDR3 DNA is TGTGCCAGCAGTGTAGGGGCCTCCTCTGGGGCCAACGTCCTGACTTTC. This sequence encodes CASSVGASSGANVLTF.

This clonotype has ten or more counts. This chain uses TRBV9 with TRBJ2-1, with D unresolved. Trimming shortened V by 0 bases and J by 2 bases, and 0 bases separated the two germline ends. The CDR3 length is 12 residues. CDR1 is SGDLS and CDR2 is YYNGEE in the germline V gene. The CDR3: CASSVAYNEQFF. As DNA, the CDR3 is TGTGCCAGCAGCGTAGCCTACAATGAGCAGTTCTTC. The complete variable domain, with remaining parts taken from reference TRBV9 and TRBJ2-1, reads DSGVTQTPKHLITATGQRVTLRCSPRSGDLSVYWYQQSLDQGLQFLIQYYNGEERAKGNILERFSAQQFPDLHSELNLSSLELGDSALYFCASSVAYNEQFFGPGTRLTVL.

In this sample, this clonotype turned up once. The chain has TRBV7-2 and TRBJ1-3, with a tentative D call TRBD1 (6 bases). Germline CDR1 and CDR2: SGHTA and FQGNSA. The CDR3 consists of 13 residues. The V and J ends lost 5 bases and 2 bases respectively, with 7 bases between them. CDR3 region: CASSGGPGNTIYF. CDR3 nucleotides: TGTGCCAGCAGCGGGGGGCCTGGAAACACCATATATTTT.

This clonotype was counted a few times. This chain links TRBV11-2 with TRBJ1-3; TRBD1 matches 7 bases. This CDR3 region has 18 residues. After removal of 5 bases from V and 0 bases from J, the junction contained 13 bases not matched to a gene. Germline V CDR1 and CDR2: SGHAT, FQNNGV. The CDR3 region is CASSARRPGGISGNTIYF. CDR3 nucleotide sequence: TGTGCCAGCAGCGCAAGACGGCCAGGGGGGATCTCTGGAAACACCATATATTTT.

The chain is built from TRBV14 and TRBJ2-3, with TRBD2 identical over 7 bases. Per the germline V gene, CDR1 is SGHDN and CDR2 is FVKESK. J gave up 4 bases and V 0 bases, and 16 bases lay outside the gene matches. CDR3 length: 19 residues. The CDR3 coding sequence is TGTGCCAGCAGCCAAGATCGAGAAGGACTAGGGGTTCGTCCAGATACGCAGTATTTT. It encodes CASSQDREGLGVRPDTQYF. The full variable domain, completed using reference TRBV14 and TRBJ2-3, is EAGVTQFPSHSVIEKGQTVTLRCDPISGHDNLYWYRRVMGKEIKFLLHFVKESKQDESGMPNNRFLAERTGGTYSTLKVQPAELEDSGVYFCASSQDREGLGVRPDTQYFGPGTRLTVL.

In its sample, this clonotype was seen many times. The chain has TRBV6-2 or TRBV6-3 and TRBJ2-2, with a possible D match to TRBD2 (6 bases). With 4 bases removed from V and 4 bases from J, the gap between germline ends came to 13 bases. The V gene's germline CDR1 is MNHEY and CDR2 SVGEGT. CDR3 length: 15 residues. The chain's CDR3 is CASSSRREITGELFF. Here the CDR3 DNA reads TGTGCCAGCAGTTCTAGGCGGGAAATCACCGGGGAGCTGTTTTTT.

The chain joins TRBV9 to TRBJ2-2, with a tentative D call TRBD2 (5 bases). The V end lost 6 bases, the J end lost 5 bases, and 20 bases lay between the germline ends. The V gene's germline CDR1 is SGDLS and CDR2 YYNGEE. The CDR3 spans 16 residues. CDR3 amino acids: CASNPGVGSLTGELFF. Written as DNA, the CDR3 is TGTGCCAGCAACCCTGGGGTAGGGAGTTTAACCGGGGAGCTGTTTTTT.

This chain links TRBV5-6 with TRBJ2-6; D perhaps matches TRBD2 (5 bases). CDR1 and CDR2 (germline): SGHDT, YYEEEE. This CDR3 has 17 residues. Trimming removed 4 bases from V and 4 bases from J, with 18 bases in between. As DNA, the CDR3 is TGTGCCAGCAGCCGAGGCGGGCCCGTCAACGGGGCCAACGTCCTGACTTTC. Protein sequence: CASSRGGPVNGANVLTF.

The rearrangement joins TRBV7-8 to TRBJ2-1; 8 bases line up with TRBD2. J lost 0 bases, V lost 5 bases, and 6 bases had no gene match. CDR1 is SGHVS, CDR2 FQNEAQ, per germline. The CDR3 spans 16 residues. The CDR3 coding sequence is TGTGCCAGCAGCATTAGCGGGACCAGCTCCTACAATGAGCAGTTCTTC. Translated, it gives CASSISGTSSYNEQFF.

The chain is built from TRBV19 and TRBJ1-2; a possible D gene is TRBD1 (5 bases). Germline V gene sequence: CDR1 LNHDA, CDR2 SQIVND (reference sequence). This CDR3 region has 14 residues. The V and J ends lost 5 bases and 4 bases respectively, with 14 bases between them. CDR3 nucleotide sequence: TGTGCCAGTAGTTCTCAATGGGGGACCTATGGCTACACCTTC. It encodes CASSSQWGTYGYTF.

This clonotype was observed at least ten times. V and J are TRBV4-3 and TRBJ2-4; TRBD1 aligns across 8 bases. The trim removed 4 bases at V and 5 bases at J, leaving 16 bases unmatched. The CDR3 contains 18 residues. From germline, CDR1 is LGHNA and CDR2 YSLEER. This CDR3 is CASSRYPPGTGGENIQYF. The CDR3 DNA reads TGCGCCAGCAGCCGCTATCCTCCCGGGACAGGTGGCGAAAACATTCAGTACTTC.

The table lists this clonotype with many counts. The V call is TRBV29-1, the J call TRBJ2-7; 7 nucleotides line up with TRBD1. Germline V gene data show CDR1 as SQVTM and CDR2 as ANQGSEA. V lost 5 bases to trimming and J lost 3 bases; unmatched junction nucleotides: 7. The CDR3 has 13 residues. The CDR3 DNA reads TGCAGCGTTTCAGGGGGACCCCTCTACGAGCAGTACTTC. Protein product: CSVSGGPLYEQYF.

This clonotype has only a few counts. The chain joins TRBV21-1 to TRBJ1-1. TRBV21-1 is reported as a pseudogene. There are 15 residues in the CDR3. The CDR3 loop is CASSRRGVKNTEAFF. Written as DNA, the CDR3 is TGTGCCAGCAGCAGGCGTGGGGTCAAGAACACTGAAGCTTTCTTT.

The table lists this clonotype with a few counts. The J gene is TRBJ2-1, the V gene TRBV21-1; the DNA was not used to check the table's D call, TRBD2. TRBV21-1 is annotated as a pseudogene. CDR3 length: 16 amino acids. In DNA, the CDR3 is TGTGCCAGCAGCAAAGGCGGGAGGGCCCCCTACAATGAGCAGTTCTTC. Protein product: CASSKGGRAPYNEQFF.

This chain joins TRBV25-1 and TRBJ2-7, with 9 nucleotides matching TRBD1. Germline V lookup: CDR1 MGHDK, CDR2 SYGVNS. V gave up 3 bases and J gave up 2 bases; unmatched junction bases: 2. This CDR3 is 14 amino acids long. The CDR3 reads CASSEDRGTYEQYF. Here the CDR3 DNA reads TGTGCCAGCAGTGAGGACAGGGGTACCTACGAGCAGTACTTC.

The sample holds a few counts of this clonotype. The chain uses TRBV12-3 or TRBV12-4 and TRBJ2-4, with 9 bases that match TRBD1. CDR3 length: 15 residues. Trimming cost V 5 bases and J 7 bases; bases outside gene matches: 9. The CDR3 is CASSILTGGGNIQYF. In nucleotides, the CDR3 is TGTGCCAGCAGTATTCTGACAGGGGGTGGGAACATTCAGTACTTC.

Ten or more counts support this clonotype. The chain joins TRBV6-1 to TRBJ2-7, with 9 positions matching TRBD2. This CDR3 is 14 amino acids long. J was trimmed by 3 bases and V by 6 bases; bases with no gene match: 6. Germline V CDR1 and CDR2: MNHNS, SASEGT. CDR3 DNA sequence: TGTGCCAGCAGGCTAGCGGGAAAAGTCTACGAGCAGTACTTC. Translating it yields CASRLAGKVYEQYF.

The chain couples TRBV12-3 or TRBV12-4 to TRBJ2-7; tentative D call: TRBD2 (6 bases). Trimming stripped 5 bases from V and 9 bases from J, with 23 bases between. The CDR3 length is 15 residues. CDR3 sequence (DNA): TGTGCCAGCAGTCCGACATTCCCCACGGGGGTTTGGCAGTACTTC. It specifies CASSPTFPTGVWQYF.

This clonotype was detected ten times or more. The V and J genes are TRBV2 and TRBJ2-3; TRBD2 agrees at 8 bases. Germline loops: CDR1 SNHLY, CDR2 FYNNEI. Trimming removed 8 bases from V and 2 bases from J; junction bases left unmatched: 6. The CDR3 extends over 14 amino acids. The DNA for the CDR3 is TGTGCCAGCGGCGGGGGGTCAATCACAGATACGCAGTATTTT. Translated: CASGGGSITDTQYF.

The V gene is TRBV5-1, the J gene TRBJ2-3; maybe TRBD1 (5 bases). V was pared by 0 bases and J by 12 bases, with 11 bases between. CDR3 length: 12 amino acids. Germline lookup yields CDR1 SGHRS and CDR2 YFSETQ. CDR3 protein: CASSLGGRVQYF. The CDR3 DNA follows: TGCGCCAGCAGCTTGGGGGGCAGGGTTCAGTATTTT.

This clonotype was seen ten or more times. In nucleotides, the CDR3 is TGCGCCAGCATGGGAGGTAGCGGTCTAACCGGGGAGCTGTTTTTT. Protein sequence: CASMGGSGLTGELFF. This chain connects TRBV5-1 to TRBJ2-2, with D possibly TRBD2 on 6 matching bases. This CDR3 has 15 residues. Trimming removed 6 bases at V and 5 bases at J, with 17 bases between. Germline values: CDR1 SGHRS, CDR2 YFSETQ.

The chain's CDR3 is CASIRTSGLTGELFF. CDR3 DNA sequence: TGTGCCAGCATCCGGACTAGCGGACTCACCGGGGAGCTGTTTTTT. This rearrangement joins TRBV2 to TRBJ2-2; 10 bases fit TRBD2. The CDR3 loop spans 15 amino acids. J gave up 4 bases and V 7 bases, and 6 bases lay outside the gene matches. CDR1 and CDR2 (germline): SNHLY, FYNNEI.

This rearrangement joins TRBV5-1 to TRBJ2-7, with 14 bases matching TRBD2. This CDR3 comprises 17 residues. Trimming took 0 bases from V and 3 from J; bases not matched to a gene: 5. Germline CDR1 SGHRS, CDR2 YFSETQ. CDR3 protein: CASSLVSGTSGGYEQYF. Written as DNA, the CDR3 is TGCGCCAGCAGCTTGGTATCCGGGACTAGCGGGGGCTACGAGCAGTACTTC.

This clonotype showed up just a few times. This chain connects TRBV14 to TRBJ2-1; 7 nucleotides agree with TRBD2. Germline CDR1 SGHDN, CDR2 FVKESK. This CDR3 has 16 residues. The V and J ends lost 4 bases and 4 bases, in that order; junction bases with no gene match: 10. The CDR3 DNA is TGTGCCAGCAGCCCCCCACGGACTAGGATGTACAATGAGCAGTTCTTC. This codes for CASSPPRTRMYNEQFF.

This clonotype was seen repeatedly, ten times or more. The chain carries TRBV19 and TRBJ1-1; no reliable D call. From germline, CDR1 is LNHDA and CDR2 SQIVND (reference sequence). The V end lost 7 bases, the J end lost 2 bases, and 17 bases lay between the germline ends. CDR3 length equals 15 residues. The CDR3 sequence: CASKTGPVGNTEAFF. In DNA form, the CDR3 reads TGTGCCAGTAAAACGGGCCCCGTCGGAAACACTGAAGCTTTCTTT.

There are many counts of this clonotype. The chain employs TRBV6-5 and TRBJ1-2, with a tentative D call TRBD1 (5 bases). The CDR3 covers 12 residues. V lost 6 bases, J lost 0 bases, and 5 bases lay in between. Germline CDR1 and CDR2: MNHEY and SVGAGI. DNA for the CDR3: TGTGCCAGCAGGGACACTAACTATGGCTACACCTTC. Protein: CASRDTNYGYTF.

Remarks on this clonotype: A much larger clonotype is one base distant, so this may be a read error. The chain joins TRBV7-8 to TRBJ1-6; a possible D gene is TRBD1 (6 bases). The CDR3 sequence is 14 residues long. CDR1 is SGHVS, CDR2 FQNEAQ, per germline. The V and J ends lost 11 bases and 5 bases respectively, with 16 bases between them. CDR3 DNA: TGTGCCGGCTCCCCGGGACACCATAATTCACCCCTCCACTTT. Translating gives CAGSPGHHNSPLHF.